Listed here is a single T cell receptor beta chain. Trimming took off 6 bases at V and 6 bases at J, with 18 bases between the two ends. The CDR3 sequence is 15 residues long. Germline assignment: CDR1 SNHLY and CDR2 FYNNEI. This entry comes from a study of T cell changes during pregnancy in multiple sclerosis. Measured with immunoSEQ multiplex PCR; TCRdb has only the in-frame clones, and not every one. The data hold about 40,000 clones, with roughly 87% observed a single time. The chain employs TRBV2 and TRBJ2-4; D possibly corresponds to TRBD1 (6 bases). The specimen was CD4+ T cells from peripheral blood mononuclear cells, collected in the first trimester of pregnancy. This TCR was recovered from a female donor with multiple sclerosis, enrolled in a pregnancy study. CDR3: CASRAGVGLANIQYF. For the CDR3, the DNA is TGTGCCAGCAGAGCAGGGGTAGGGTTAGCAAACATTCAGTACTTC.